This T cell receptor beta chain is from a study of cytomegalovirus exposure and HLA in healthy donors. In its sample, this clone was seen once. Primers included in the PCR were 60 Vbeta and 13 Jbeta primers. Method: immunoSEQ multiplex PCR; TCRdb's copy keeps in-frame clones and lacks some. The sample shows 200,000 or so clones, 75% to 90% of them seen only once. The sequenced sample was PBMCs. This clonotype was obtained from a woman in her 40s in good health and CMV-seronegative.

The DNA of the CDR3 is TGTGCCAGCAGCTTAGGACACCAGAGCTCCTACGAGCAGTACTTC. Protein product: CASSLGHQSSYEQYF. V gene TRBV7-9 combines with J gene TRBJ2-7; no reliable D call. CDR3 length equals 15 residues. V dropped 1 base and J dropped 0 bases, with 10 bases sitting between them. Per the germline V gene, CDR1 is SEHNR and CDR2 is FQNEAQ (reference sequence).